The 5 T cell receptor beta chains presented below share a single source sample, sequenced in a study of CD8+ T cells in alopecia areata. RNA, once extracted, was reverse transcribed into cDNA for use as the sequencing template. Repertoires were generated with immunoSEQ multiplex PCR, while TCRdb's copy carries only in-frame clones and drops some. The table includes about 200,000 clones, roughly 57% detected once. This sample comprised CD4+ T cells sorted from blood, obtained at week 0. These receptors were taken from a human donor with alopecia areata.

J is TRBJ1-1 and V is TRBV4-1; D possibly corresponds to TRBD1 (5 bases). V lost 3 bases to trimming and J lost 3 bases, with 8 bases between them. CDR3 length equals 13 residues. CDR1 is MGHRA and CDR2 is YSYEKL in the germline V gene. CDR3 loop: CASSHTGDTEAFF. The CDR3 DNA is TGCGCCAGCAGCCACACAGGTGACACTGAAGCTTTCTTT.

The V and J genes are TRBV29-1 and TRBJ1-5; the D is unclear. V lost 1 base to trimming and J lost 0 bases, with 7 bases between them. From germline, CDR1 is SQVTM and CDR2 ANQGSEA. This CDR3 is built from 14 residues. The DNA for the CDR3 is TGCAGCGTTGAAGTTCTCGATAGCAATCAGCCCCAGCATTTT. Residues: CSVEVLDSNQPQHF. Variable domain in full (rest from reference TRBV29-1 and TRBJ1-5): SAVISQKPSRDICQRGTSLTIQCQVDSQVTMMFWYRQQPGQSLTLIATANQGSEATYESGFVIDKFPISRPNLTFSTLTVSNMSPEDSSIYLCSVEVLDSNQPQHFGDGTRLSIL.

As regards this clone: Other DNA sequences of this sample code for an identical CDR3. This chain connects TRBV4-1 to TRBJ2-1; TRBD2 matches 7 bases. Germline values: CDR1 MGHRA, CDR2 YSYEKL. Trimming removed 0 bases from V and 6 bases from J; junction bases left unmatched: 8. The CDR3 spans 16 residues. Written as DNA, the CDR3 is TGCGCCAGCAGCCAAGAATCAGCGGGGCAGACCAATGAGCAGTTCTTC. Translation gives CASSQESAGQTNEQFF.

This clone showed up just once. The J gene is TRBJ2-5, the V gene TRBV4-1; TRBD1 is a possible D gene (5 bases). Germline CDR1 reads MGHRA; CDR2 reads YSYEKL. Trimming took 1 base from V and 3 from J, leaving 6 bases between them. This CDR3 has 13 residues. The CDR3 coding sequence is TGCGCCAGCAGCCAAGGACAGAAAGAGACCCAGTACTTC. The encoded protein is CASSQGQKETQYF.

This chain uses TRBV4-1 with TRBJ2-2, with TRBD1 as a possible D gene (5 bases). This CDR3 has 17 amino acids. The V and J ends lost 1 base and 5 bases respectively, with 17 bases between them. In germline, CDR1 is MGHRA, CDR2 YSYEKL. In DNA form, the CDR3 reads TGCGCCAGCAGCCAAGTGGGTAGGGGAAAGGGAACCGGGGAGCTGTTTTTT. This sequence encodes CASSQVGRGKGTGELFF.